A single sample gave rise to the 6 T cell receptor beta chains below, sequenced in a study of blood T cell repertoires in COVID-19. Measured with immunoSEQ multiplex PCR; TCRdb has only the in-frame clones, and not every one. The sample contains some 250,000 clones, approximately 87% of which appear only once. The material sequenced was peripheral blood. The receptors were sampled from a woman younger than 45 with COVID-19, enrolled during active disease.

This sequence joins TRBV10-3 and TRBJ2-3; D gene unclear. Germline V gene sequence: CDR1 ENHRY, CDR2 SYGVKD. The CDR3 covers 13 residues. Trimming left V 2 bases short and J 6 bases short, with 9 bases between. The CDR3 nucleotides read TGTGCCATCAGTGAGGAAAATCAGGATACGCAGTATTTT. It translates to CAISEENQDTQYF.

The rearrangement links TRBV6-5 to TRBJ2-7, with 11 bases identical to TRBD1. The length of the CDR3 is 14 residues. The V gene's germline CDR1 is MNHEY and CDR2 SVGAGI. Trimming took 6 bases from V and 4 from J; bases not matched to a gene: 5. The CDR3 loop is CASSSDRGRYEQYF. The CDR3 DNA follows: TGTGCCAGCAGCTCGGACAGGGGGCGATACGAGCAGTACTTC.

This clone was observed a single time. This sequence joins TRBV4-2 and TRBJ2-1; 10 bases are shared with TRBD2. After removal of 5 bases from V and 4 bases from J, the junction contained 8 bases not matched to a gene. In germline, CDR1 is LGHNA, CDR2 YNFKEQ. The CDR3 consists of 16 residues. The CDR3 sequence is CASSSSSGGDYNEQFF. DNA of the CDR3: TGTGCCAGCAGCTCGTCAAGCGGGGGGGATTACAATGAGCAGTTCTTC.

Written as DNA, the CDR3 is TGTGCCAGCTCGCCTAAACGGGGACAGGATGACACCGGGGAGCTGTTTTTT. This codes for CASSPKRGQDDTGELFF. The chain links TRBV18 to TRBJ2-2; 8 nucleotides line up with TRBD1. The trim removed 6 bases at V and 3 bases at J, leaving 12 bases unmatched. This CDR3 comprises 17 residues. CDR1 is KGHSH and CDR2 is LQKENI in the germline V gene.

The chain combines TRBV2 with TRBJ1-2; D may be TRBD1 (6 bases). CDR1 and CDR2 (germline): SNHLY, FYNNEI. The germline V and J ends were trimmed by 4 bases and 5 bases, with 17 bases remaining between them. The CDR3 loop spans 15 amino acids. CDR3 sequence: CASSARQDLAYGYTF. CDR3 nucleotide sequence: TGTGCCAGCAGTGCGAGACAGGACCTTGCGTATGGCTACACCTTC.

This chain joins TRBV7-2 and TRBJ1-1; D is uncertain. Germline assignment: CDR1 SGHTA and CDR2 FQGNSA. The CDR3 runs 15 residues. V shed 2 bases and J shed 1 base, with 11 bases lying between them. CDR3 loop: CASSLISRRNTEAFF. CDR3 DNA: TGTGCCAGCAGCTTAATCTCAAGGAGGAACACTGAAGCTTTCTTT.